The text below deals with one TCR beta chain. Antigen specificity is unknown. Preparing the TCRbeta library involved the use of unique molecular identifiers. Using its own MiXCR run on the PCR reads, TCRdb lists one record per CDR3 protein. Among about 980,000 distinct CDR3 sequences listed, about 26% were seen once. This sample was included in a study of T-cell reconstitution after alpha-beta-depleted transplantation in children. Findings of the study overall: Expanded clones from the graft, numbering several hundred, reportedly supplied alpha-beta T cells about two months after transplant.

CDR1 is LNHDA and CDR2 is SQIVND in the germline V gene (reference sequence). CDR3 length: 15 residues. The J segment lost 1 base and the V segment lost 8 bases, leaving 8 bases of the junction unmatched. The V and J genes are TRBV19 and TRBJ1-1; 9 bases agree with TRBD1. The receptor's source is a boy under two years old who had a stem cell transplant for SCID, so the T cells may come from the graft donor. Sequenced here: PBMCs, mostly from graft donor cells, sampled 360 days after TCRalphabeta/CD19-depleted stem cell transplant. CDR3 in amino acids: CASLPTGGTNTEAFF. The DNA of the CDR3 is TGTGCCAGTCTACCTACAGGGGGCACGAACACTGAAGCTTTCTTT. The entire variable domain, with the rest obtained from reference TRBV19 and TRBJ1-1, is as follows: DGGITQSPKYLFRKEGQNVTLSCEQNLNHDAMYWYRQDPGQGLRLIYYSQIVNDFQKGDIAEGYSVSREKKESFPLTVTSAQKNPTAFYLCASLPTGGTNTEAFFGQGTRLTVV.